This T cell receptor (beta chain) comes out of a study of blood T cell repertoires in COVID-19. Study context: Some COVID-19 samples were acute and others convalescent; all came from the United States, Italy and Spain. PBMCs, B-cell-depleted T cells, or T cells were the source of the cDNA or gDNA that made up the material.

In the original analysis: Amplification with reference gene primers provided the estimates of nucleated cell counts. Here immunoSEQ multiplex PCR was the method, and the copy in TCRdb shows in-frame clones only, minus some. V, J and clone size reflect that table, while D and trimming were determined from the DNA. Among under 150,000 clones, roughly 80% were seen once, and the ten largest hold 1.5% to 1.7%. The germline V and J ends were trimmed by 4 bases and 1 base, with 14 bases remaining between them. CDR3 length: 15 amino acids. Germline values: CDR1 SGHRS, CDR2 YFSETQ. Input material: peripheral blood. This sequence originates from a man aged 50-59 years with acute or convalescent COVID-19. The rearrangement uses TRBV5-1 and TRBJ2-5, with a possible D match to TRBD1 (6 bases). CDR3 residues: CASSVTGRSQETQYF. CDR3 nucleotide sequence: TGCGCCAGCAGCGTTACAGGGAGATCCCAAGAGACCCAGTACTTC.